The 9 T cell receptor beta chains below come from one sample, sequenced in a study of blood T cell repertoires in COVID-19. TCRdb keeps only in-frame clones here, not all; method: immunoSEQ multiplex PCR. The sample lists approximately 140,000 clones, about 87% occurring once. Input material: peripheral blood. The receptors were gathered from a human donor with COVID-19, enrolled during active disease. The donor label of this sample is uncertain.

The chain is built from TRBV18 and TRBJ1-1; 10 nucleotides match TRBD1. This CDR3 comprises 16 residues. V gave up 2 bases and J gave up 1 base; unmatched junction bases: 4. Germline loops: CDR1 KGHSH, CDR2 LQKENI. The CDR3, as DNA: TGTGCCAGCTCACCAGGGACAGGGGTTGCGAACACTGAAGCTTTCTTT. Its translation is CASSPGTGVANTEAFF.

The chain couples TRBV4-2 to TRBJ2-2; D may be TRBD2 (7 bases). Germline V gene lookup returns CDR1 LGHNA and CDR2 YNFKEQ. V was shortened by 1 base and J by 6 bases, with 12 bases between the two germline ends. The CDR3 totals 15 residues. Here the CDR3 DNA reads TGTGCCAGCAGCCAAGCGGGGGGCACCGCCGGGGAGCTGTTTTTT. Its translation is CASSQAGGTAGELFF.

The CDR3: CASSPNMGVGELFF. The CDR3 DNA is TGTGCCAGCAGCCCCAATATGGGCGTCGGGGAGCTGTTTTTT. V gene TRBV27 combines with J gene TRBJ2-2; D remains ambiguous. V was clipped by 6 bases and J by 7 bases, with 15 bases between them. Germline lookup yields CDR1 MNHEY and CDR2 SMNVEV (reference sequence). The CDR3 sequence is 14 residues long.

The V call is TRBV19, the J call TRBJ2-5; D ambiguous. The germline V and J ends were trimmed by 4 bases and 2 bases, with 11 bases remaining between them. This CDR3 contains 14 residues. Germline values: CDR1 LNHDA, CDR2 SQIVND (reference sequence). The CDR3 coding sequence is TGTGCCAGTAGTACTCTAGGAACACAAGAGACCCAGTACTTC. Translated, it gives CASSTLGTQETQYF.

This chain joins TRBV5-4 and TRBJ1-6; D gene unclear. Deletions cut 0 bases from V and 7 bases from J, with 14 bases between. CDR3 size: 16 residues. The V gene's germline CDR1 is SGHNT and CDR2 YYREEE (reference sequence). The CDR3 sequence is CASSLDLEGTNSPLHF. The CDR3 DNA reads TGTGCCAGCAGCTTGGACTTGGAGGGAACAAATTCACCCCTCCACTTT.

V usage is TRBV7-2 and J usage is TRBJ2-3; D remains ambiguous. CDR1 and CDR2 from the germline V gene are SGHTA and FQGNSA. Trimming cost V 1 base and J 5 bases, with 13 bases left between them. CDR3 length: 15 residues. CDR3 in amino acids: CASSLEVVERDTQYF. Written as DNA, the CDR3 is TGTGCCAGCAGCTTAGAGGTCGTGGAGAGAGATACGCAGTATTTT.

The rearrangement uses TRBV28 and TRBJ2-1, with 11 bases that match TRBD1. The germline CDR1 and CDR2 sequences are MDHEN and SYDVKM. J lost 8 bases, V lost 5 bases, and 8 bases had no gene match. The CDR3 runs to 15 residues. CDR3 region: CASSLWTGGIHEQFF. As DNA, the CDR3 is TGTGCCAGCAGTCTCTGGACAGGGGGCATACATGAGCAGTTCTTC.

The chain has TRBV19 and TRBJ2-3, with 9 bases identical to TRBD2. This CDR3 comprises 17 residues. J lost 0 bases, V lost 7 bases, and 11 bases had no gene match. Germline V gives CDR1 LNHDA, CDR2 SQIVND (reference sequence). CDR3 bases: TGTGCCAGTAAGGTAGCGGGGGTCACCTCTAGCACAGATACGCAGTATTTT. Its translation: CASKVAGVTSSTDTQYF.

This clone was counted between two and nine times. The chain uses TRBV5-1 and TRBJ1-1; no clear D. Germline CDR1 is SGHRS and CDR2 is YFSETQ. V lost 9 bases and J 0 bases, leaving 12 bases between the germline ends. The CDR3 has 13 amino acids. For the CDR3, the DNA is TGCGCCACCCGAGGGCAGGTGAACACTGAAGCTTTCTTT. Translating gives CATRGQVNTEAFF. The full variable domain, completed using reference TRBV5-1 and TRBJ1-1, is KAGVTQTPRYLIKTRGQQVTLSCSPISGHRSVSWYQQTPGQGLQFLFEYFSETQRNKGNFPGRFSGRQFSNSRSEMNVSTLELGDSALYLCATRGQVNTEAFFGQGTRLTVV.